A single T cell receptor (beta chain) is shown here with its context. What it recognizes is unknown. Produced via immunoSEQ multiplex PCR; TCRdb's table is partial and in-frame only. The table records under 90,000 clones, about nine tenths of them present only once. CDR1 is LGHNA and CDR2 is YNFKEQ in the germline V gene. Trimming took 4 bases from V and 0 from J, leaving 11 bases between them. The CDR3 extends over 15 amino acids. The sample comes from a study of graft-versus-host responses after intestinal transplantation. Study-wide context: Transplants given to recipients were multivisceral, liver-intestinal, or isolated intestinal. Every recipient had anti-thymocyte globulin induction and 2 to 4 years of tacrolimus plus steroids.

Overall study findings and caveats: Association was observed between peak circulating GvH clone levels and early post-transplant HvG declines. GvH clonotypes were identified within recipient marrow, with a subset emerging first in ileum or blood.

The input for sequencing was PBMCs, taken 98 days after intestinal transplantation. The chain couples TRBV4-2 to TRBJ2-3; D is possibly TRBD2 (5 bases). The receptor was derived from a human patient who received an intestinal transplant, so some T cells may come from the graft donor. The CDR3, as DNA: TGTGCCAGCAGCCCCACTAGGGTTAGCACAGATACGCAGTATTTT. Protein sequence: CASSPTRVSTDTQYF.